The 8 T cell receptor beta chains given below trace back to one sample, sequenced in a study of blood T cell repertoires in COVID-19. Generated by immunoSEQ multiplex PCR, the TCRdb table keeps only in-frame clones and is missing some. The repertoire holds roughly 250,000 clones, with more than 70% as singletons. Input material: peripheral blood. The receptors here all came from a woman in her 40s who had recovered from COVID-19.

The V call is TRBV5-4, the J call TRBJ1-2; possibly TRBD1 for D (5 bases). Germline V gives CDR1 SGHNT, CDR2 YYREEE (reference sequence). The CDR3 length is 12 residues. The ends were cut back, 3 bases at V and 6 bases at J, with 9 bases in the middle. The CDR3 sequence: CASSSTANGYTF. CDR3 in DNA: TGTGCCAGCAGCTCGACAGCTAATGGCTACACCTTC.

CDR3 amino acids: CSGDRGQSMNTEAFF. In DNA form, the CDR3 reads TGCAGCGGGGACAGGGGGCAATCTATGAACACTGAAGCTTTCTTT. The rearrangement joins TRBV29-1 to TRBJ1-1; TRBD1 agrees at 12 bases. From germline, CDR1 is SQVTM and CDR2 ANQGSEA. The length of the CDR3 is 15 residues. V trimming: 7 bases; J trimming: 0 bases; junction bases outside the gene matches: 6. Looking up the rest from reference TRBV29-1 and TRBJ1-1 gives the full variable domain: SAVISQKPSRDICQRGTSLTIQCQVDSQVTMMFWYRQQPGQSLTLIATANQGSEATYESGFVIDKFPISRPNLTFSTLTVSNMSPEDSSIYLCSGDRGQSMNTEAFFGQGTRLTVV.

This chain connects TRBV27 to TRBJ2-2; 8 bases are shared with TRBD1. The CDR3 sequence is 15 residues long. J was trimmed by 5 bases and V by 9 bases; bases with no gene match: 11. Germline assignment: CDR1 MNHEY and CDR2 SMNVEV (reference sequence). CDR3: CASGQGALKTGELFF. The DNA for the CDR3 is TGTGCCAGTGGCCAGGGGGCGCTTAAGACCGGGGAGCTGTTTTTT.

This sequence joins TRBV4-3 and TRBJ2-1, with 13 nucleotides matching TRBD2. Trimming removed 1 base from V and 6 bases from J; junction bases left unmatched: 3. The CDR3 totals 16 residues. Germline V gene data show CDR1 as LGHNA and CDR2 as YSLEER. CDR3 nucleotide sequence: TGCGCCAGCAGCCAAGGGACTAGCGGGAGAGGCAATGAGCAGTTCTTC. Translation gives CASSQGTSGRGNEQFF.

CDR3 amino acids: CASEPDSAMGYIQYF. In nucleotides, the CDR3 is TGTGCCAGTGAGCCGGACAGCGCAATGGGTTACATTCAGTACTTC. The chain employs TRBV19 and TRBJ2-4; possibly TRBD1 for D (6 bases). The germline V and J ends were trimmed by 8 bases and 8 bases, with 22 bases remaining between them. Germline-derived CDR1 and CDR2 are LNHDA and SQIVND (reference sequence). The CDR3 contains 15 residues.

The chain couples TRBV28 to TRBJ1-5; tentatively, D is TRBD1 (6 bases). Germline CDR1 and CDR2: MDHEN and SYDVKM. The CDR3 consists of 17 residues. V dropped 3 bases and J dropped 1 base, with 16 bases sitting between them. CDR3: CASSLATGTTSNQPQHF. The CDR3, as DNA: TGTGCCAGCAGTTTGGCGACCGGGACAACCAGCAATCAGCCCCAGCATTTT.

CDR3 sequence reads: CASSQDIAGNTDTQYF. CDR3 bases: TGTGCCAGCAGCCAAGATATAGCGGGGAACACAGATACGCAGTATTTT. The chain uses TRBV3-1 (or the pseudogene TRBV3-2) and TRBJ2-3, with 8 bases fitting TRBD2. The CDR3 extends over 16 amino acids. With 0 bases clipped from V and 2 bases from J, the junction kept 4 bases outside the gene matches. The germline CDR1 and CDR2 sequences are LGHDT and YNNKEL (reference sequence).

This chain links TRBV3-1 (or the pseudogene TRBV3-2) with TRBJ2-2; possibly TRBD1 for D (5 bases). This CDR3 has 16 amino acids. Germline V gives CDR1 LGHDT, CDR2 YNNKEL (reference sequence). Deletions cut 2 bases from V and 6 bases from J, with 16 bases between. The CDR3 protein is CASSQTSGAAPGELFF. CDR3 nucleotide sequence: TGTGCCAGCAGCCAAACTTCTGGGGCTGCTCCCGGGGAGCTGTTTTTT.